These 2 T cell receptor beta chains were sequenced from one sample in a study of CD8+ T cells in alopecia areata. Extracted from the samples, RNA was reverse transcribed into cDNA to serve as the sequencing template. Clones were sequenced by immunoSEQ multiplex PCR, and TCRdb holds only the in-frame ones, with some missing. This table has just over 150,000 clones, around three fifths appearing once. Treatment in this sample: oral pan-JAK inhibitor, 5-10 mg twice daily. Sample: CD4+ T cells sorted from blood, taken at week 4, from a patient treated with tofacitinib. The source is a human donor with alopecia areata.

This chain connects TRBV5-4 to TRBJ1-1, with D tentatively TRBD1 (6 bases). V shed 0 bases and J shed 5 bases, with 17 bases lying between them. Per germline, CDR1 SGHNT and CDR2 YYREEE (reference sequence). The CDR3 covers 16 residues. DNA of the CDR3: TGTGCCAGCAGCTTGGGAATCGGGGGCGCGGGGACTGAAGCTTTCTTT. This sequence encodes CASSLGIGGAGTEAFF. The full variable domain, rest sourced from reference TRBV5-4 and TRBJ1-1, is ETGVTQSPTHLIKTRGQQVTLRCSSQSGHNTVSWYQQALGQGPQFIFQYYREEENGRGNFPPRFSGLQFPNYSSELNVNALELDDSALYLCASSLGIGGAGTEAFFGQGTRLTVV.

The chain links TRBV5-1 to TRBJ2-5; 12 positions agree with TRBD1. Losses at the gene ends were 4 bases for V and 5 bases for J; bases not matched to a gene: 9. The length of the CDR3 is 16 residues. Looked up from germline, CDR1 is SGHRS and CDR2 is YFSETQ. In DNA form, the CDR3 reads TGCGCCAGCAGCCTGGGACAGGGGGCTACGGGGGAGACCCAGTACTTC. Translating gives CASSLGQGATGETQYF.